These 5 T cell receptor beta chains were all obtained from the same sample, sequenced in a study of blood T cell repertoires in COVID-19. Libraries were prepared by immunoSEQ multiplex PCR; TCRdb keeps only in-frame clonotypes and omits some of them. The sample lists about 71,000 clones; around 91% were seen once. Sequencing was performed on peripheral blood. The origin of the receptors is a man aged 45-65 years with acute or convalescent COVID-19.

This rearrangement joins TRBV4-1 to TRBJ2-1; 10 nucleotides align to TRBD2. Germline V CDR1 and CDR2: MGHRA, YSYEKL. This CDR3 has 18 amino acids. J lost 7 bases, V lost 0 bases, and 12 bases had no gene match. The CDR3 sequence: CASSQESSWLAGVNEQFF. CDR3 nucleotide sequence: TGCGCCAGCAGCCAAGAGTCGAGTTGGCTAGCGGGAGTTAATGAGCAGTTCTTC.

This clone was seen more than once but under ten times. V usage is TRBV4-1 and J usage is TRBJ2-2, with TRBD2 matching 10 bases. From germline, CDR1 is MGHRA and CDR2 YSYEKL. The ends lost 3 bases at V and 4 bases at J; junction bases unmatched: 17. The CDR3 covers 20 residues. CDR3 amino acids: CASSHPLTRLPSGSTGELFF. DNA for the CDR3: TGCGCCAGCAGCCACCCCCTAACCCGTCTGCCTAGCGGGAGCACCGGGGAGCTGTTTTTT.

J is TRBJ1-5 and V is TRBV6-5, with 10 bases lining up with TRBD1. The V gene's germline CDR1 is MNHEY and CDR2 SVGAGI. With 6 bases clipped from V and 5 bases from J, the junction kept 4 bases outside the gene matches. This CDR3 spans 14 amino acids. CDR3 sequence (DNA): TGTGCCAGCAGCAAGGGACAGGGGTATCAGCCCCAGCATTTT. Translated, it gives CASSKGQGYQPQHF.

The chain joins TRBV11-2 to TRBJ2-7; 8 bases align to TRBD1. The V gene's germline CDR1 is SGHAT and CDR2 FQNNGV. The V segment lost 1 base and the J segment 6 bases; nucleotides outside the gene matches: 8. This CDR3 contains 15 residues. Written as DNA, the CDR3 is TGTGCCAGCAGCTTAGGACAGGGGTATGAGTCCGAGCAGTACTTC. Translation gives CASSLGQGYESEQYF.

The chain uses TRBV28 and TRBJ2-7; a weak D match, TRBD2 (6 bases). The CDR3 has 16 amino acids. Germline V gene data show CDR1 as MDHEN and CDR2 as SYDVKM. The V end lost 2 bases, the J end lost 0 bases, and 14 bases lay between the germline ends. As DNA, the CDR3 is TGTGCCAGCAGTTTACCTACTAGCCGAAGCTCCTACGAGCAGTACTTC. Its protein is CASSLPTSRSSYEQYF.